This entry describes one T cell receptor (beta chain). These data originate in a study of blood T cell repertoires in COVID-19. Study summary: Material from acute and convalescent COVID-19 was sourced from the United States, Italy and Spain. T cells, B-cell-depleted T cells, or PBMCs supplied cDNA or gDNA.

The germline V gene has CDR1 SGHDT and CDR2 YYEEEE. This CDR3 region has 16 residues. V was clipped by 4 bases and J by 4 bases; unmatched bases: 8. In the original processing: Quantification of nucleated cells was approximated via reference gene primer amplification. TCRdb's table, derived via immunoSEQ multiplex PCR, lists solely in-frame clones and lacks some. Clonal size and the V and J genes are those of that table, whereas D and trimming came from the DNA. Here the sample spans fewer than 150,000 clones, approximately 86% being singletons. J is TRBJ1-5 and V is TRBV5-6; 10 bases align to TRBD1. The origin of this receptor is a human donor in a cohort sampled during active COVID-19. The sequenced sample was peripheral blood. CDR3 bases: TGTGCCAGCAGCGAGCGGGACAGGGGAGGAAATCAGCCCCAGCATTTT. It is translated as CASSERDRGGNQPQHF.